This T cell receptor beta chain was retrieved from a study of blood T cell repertoires in COVID-19. This clone was observed a few times. The repertoire was sequenced with immunoSEQ multiplex PCR; TCRdb's copy has only in-frame clones and lacks some. The repertoire includes roughly 210,000 clones, less than 90% of them detected once, and under 2% sits in the top ten. The CDR3 length is 13 residues. CDR1 and CDR2 from the germline V gene are MNHEY and SVGAGI. Trimming took off 10 bases at V and 5 bases at J, with 17 bases between the two ends. The chain uses TRBV6-5 and TRBJ1-2, with D possibly matching TRBD1 (5 bases). Sequencing was carried out using peripheral blood. The clonotype originates from a man aged 65 to 79 with acute or convalescent COVID-19. CDR3 nucleotides: TGTGCCACCCTCCGACAGCCCAGATATGGCTACACCTTC. It specifies CATLRQPRYGYTF.